Listed below are T cell receptor beta chains from one sample, sequenced in a study of cytomegalovirus exposure and HLA in healthy donors. Profiled with immunoSEQ multiplex PCR; TCRdb holds only in-frame clones, not every one. The table records some 170,000 clones, about 81% of them present only once. Source material: PBMCs. The receptors originated from a woman in her 30s in good health and CMV-seronegative. The CDR3 runs from the conserved cysteine through the conserved F or W. Each record gives: J gene, clone size, V gene, D gene, CDR3 DNA, CDR3 protein. A D gene is named only where the DNA matches it firmly. Not all rows give a size; the values are once, few, many and, for expanded clones, a class.

TRBJ1-1	once	TRBV5-4	TRBD1	TGTGCCAGCAGCTGGGACAGCCGGCCCGGGGAAGCTTTCTTT	CASSWDSRPGEAFF
TRBJ1-1	.	TRBV14	TRBD1	TGTGCCAGCAGCCAAGACTTAGCAGGGGGCAACACTGAAGCTTTCTTT	CASSQDLAGGNTEAFF
TRBJ1-6	.	TRBV27	.	TGTGCCAGCAGTTTAAACGGGATTAATTCACCCCTCCACTTT	CASSLNGINSPLHF
TRBJ1-6	.	TRBV9	.	TGTGCCAGCAGCGCCGGCTCCTATAATTCACCCCTCCACTTT	CASSAGSYNSPLHF
TRBJ1-1	.	TRBV2	.	TGTGCCAGCAGTGCTGGCTTTGAAGCTTTCTTT	CASSAGFEAFF
TRBJ2-5	.	TRBV15	.	TGTGCCACCAGCAGAGTCGGGTACCAAGAGACCCAGTACTTC	CATSRVGYQETQYF
TRBJ2-3	.	TRBV7-3	.	TGTGCCAGCAGCTTAAGGGCAGTTCGCACAGATACGCAGTATTTT	CASSLRAVRTDTQYF
TRBJ2-7	.	TRBV7-8	TRBD1	TGTGCCAGCAGCCCAGTGGGGGCAGGGGGCTACGAGCAGTACTTC	CASSPVGAGGYEQYF
TRBJ2-5	.	TRBV11-2	TRBD2	TGTGCCAGCAGCACCCTAGCGGGGGGGCCCGGAGAGACCCAGTACTTC	CASSTLAGGPGETQYF
TRBJ2-7	.	TRBV5-4	TRBD2	TGTGCCAGCAGCTCAATCTTCTTAGCGGGGGGGCCTCGTACTGGCGAGCAGTACTTC	CASSSIFLAGGPRTGEQYF
TRBJ2-5	.	TRBV10-2	TRBD2	TGCGCCAGCAGTGAGTCCAGACTAGCTCAAGAGACCCAGTACTTC	CASSESRLAQETQYF
TRBJ2-3	.	TRBV5-8	TRBD1	TGTGCCAGCAGCCCCGGGACAGGGTCATTGGGGACAGATACGCAGTATTTT	CASSPGTGSLGTDTQYF
TRBJ1-2	.	TRBV5-1	TRBD1	TGCGCCAGCAGCTTCAGTCCCGGGACAGGGACGCGCTCCATCAGGCATGGCTACACCTTC	CASSFSPGTGTRSIRHGYTF
TRBJ2-1	.	TRBV18	.	TGTGCCAGCTCACCAGGGCAGGGTACCTACAATGAGCAGTTCTTC	CASSPGQGTYNEQFF
TRBJ1-1	.	TRBV29-1	.	TGCAGCGTTACCGGGATCTCTCGTGAGAACACTGAAGCTTTCTTT	CSVTGISRENTEAFF
TRBJ1-1	once	TRBV7-2	.	TGTGCCAGCACCCCAGGACAGATGAACACTGAAGCTTTCTTT	CASTPGQMNTEAFF
TRBJ2-6	.	TRBV6-5	TRBD1	TGTGCCAGCAGTTACTCGATGGACAGGGACGTCCTGACTTTC	CASSYSMDRDVLTF
TRBJ1-5	.	TRBV30	TRBD1	TGTGCCTGGAGTACAGGGGGTGGTCAACCCCAGCATTTT	CAWSTGGGQPQHF
TRBJ1-2	.	TRBV5-4	.	TGTGCCAGCAGCTTCAGAGGGTCCACTGGCTACACCTTC	CASSFRGSTGYTF
TRBJ2-5	.	TRBV7-2	TRBD1	TGTGCCAGCAGCTTAGCCCTGACAGGGCAAGAGACCCAGTACTTC	CASSLALTGQETQYF
TRBJ2-7	.	TRBV7-2	TRBD1	TGTGCCAGCAGCGGAGGGGCAGGGGGCACCTACGAGCAGTACTTC	CASSGGAGGTYEQYF
TRBJ2-7	.	TRBV4-1	.	TGCGCCAGCAGCCACAGGCTTACCTACGAGCAGTACTTC	CASSHRLTYEQYF
TRBJ2-1	.	TRBV5-1	.	TGCGCCAGCAGCTTGTCCGGGGGATTGTACAATGAGCAGTTCTTC	CASSLSGGLYNEQFF
TRBJ1-1	.	TRBV7-9	.	TGTGCCAGCAGCCCACAGGGAACTGAAGCTTTCTTT	CASSPQGTEAFF
TRBJ2-7	.	TRBV11-2	TRBD2	TGTGCCAGCAGCTTAAATGGCGGGGGGGCCGGCGAGCAGTACTTC	CASSLNGGGAGEQYF
TRBJ2-1	.	TRBV28	.	TGTGCCAGCAGTTTCAGGGATAACAATGAGCAGTTCTTC	CASSFRDNNEQFF
TRBJ2-5	.	TRBV2	.	TGTGCCAGCAGTGAGGTATCAGGGTTGGAGACCCAGTACTTC	CASSEVSGLETQYF
TRBJ1-4	.	TRBV7-9	TRBD1	TGTTCCAGCAGCCCATCGGGGGGACAGGGTAATGAAAAACTGTTTTTT	CSSSPSGGQGNEKLFF
TRBJ1-1	.	TRBV11-3	.	TGTGCCAGCAGCCCGACAGTGAACACTGAAGCTTTCTTT	CASSPTVNTEAFF
TRBJ1-1	.	TRBV13	.	TGTGCCAGCAGCTTCGGGGGATCAAACACTGAAGCTTTCTTT	CASSFGGSNTEAFF
TRBJ2-7	.	TRBV7-7	.	TGTGCTAGCAGCTTAGCCCCAGGGGAATACGAGCAGTACTTC	CASSLAPGEYEQYF
TRBJ1-5	.	TRBV7-6	.	TGTGCCAGCAGCTTGCAGGGAGGGGCCAATCAGCCCCAGCATTTT	CASSLQGGANQPQHF
TRBJ1-1	.	TRBV28	.	TGTGCCAGCAGTTTATGGGGGCCCGTCGAAGCTTTCTTT	CASSLWGPVEAFF
TRBJ1-4	.	TRBV4-3	.	TGCGCCAGCAGCCAAAAACAGGGCAGAACTAATGAAAAACTGTTTTTT	CASSQKQGRTNEKLFF
TRBJ1-1	.	TRBV7-8	.	TGTGCCAGCAGCGAACGGCCGGGCGCTGGGGCGTACACTGAAGCTTTCTTT	CASSERPGAGAYTEAFF
TRBJ1-3	.	TRBV4-1	.	TGCGCCAGCAGCCGGAGTTATCCGGTAGAGGGAAACACCATATATTTT	CASSRSYPVEGNTIYF
TRBJ1-2	few	TRBV10-2	TRBD1	TGCGCCAGCAGTGGGCAGGGGGCTGGGGGCTACACCTTC	CASSGQGAGGYTF
TRBJ1-1	.	TRBV28	.	TGTGCCAGCAGTTCCCCCCGGGGAAAGGACACTGAAGCTTTCTTT	CASSSPRGKDTEAFF
TRBJ2-2	.	TRBV5-1	TRBD1	TGCGCCAGCAGCTTCCCACGCTCCGGGACAGCTAACACCGGGGAGCTGTTTTTT	CASSFPRSGTANTGELFF